The rows below give T cell receptor beta chains drawn from one sample of a study of identical twins. MiXCR was run by TCRdb on the 5' RACE reads, yielding one entry per CDR3 protein. Altogether 1.5 million to 2 million distinct CDR3 sequences are present, less than 35% being singletons, with the ten largest covering over 0.25%. Sequenced sample: cord blood. All receptors derive from a newborn girl in good health. CDR3s include the opening cysteine and the closing phenylalanine or tryptophan. D genes are given only for firm matches. Clone size is not always given. Where it is, it says once, few, many or a class for expanded clones.

j_call	d_call	v_call	clone_size	cdr3_aa	cdr3_nt
TRBJ1-1	NA	TRBV29-1	few	CSVRYFGLTVYTEAFF	TGCAGCGTCCGGTACTTCGGGCTAACTGTTTACACTGAAGCTTTCTTT
TRBJ2-7	TRBD1	TRBV28	few	CASSFLPGTGVYEQYF	TGTGCCAGCAGTTTTCTCCCCGGGACAGGGGTCTACGAGCAGTACTTC
TRBJ1-1	NA	TRBV6-1	NA	CASSIRGFEAFF	TGTGCCAGCAGCATTAGGGGCTTCGAAGCTTTCTTT
TRBJ2-7	NA	TRBV21-1	NA	CASSKANYFRTSAYEQYF	TGTGCCAGCAGCAAAGCCAATTACTTTCGGACTAGCGCTTACGAGCAGTACTTC
TRBJ1-1	NA	TRBV3-1	NA	CASSQDGGWTEAFF	TGTGCCAGCAGCCAAGATGGGGGGTGGACTGAAGCTTTCTTT
TRBJ2-2	TRBD2	TRBV9	NA	CASSVDPRGGAKTGELFF	TGTGCCAGCAGCGTAGACCCACGCGGGGGGGCCAAGACCGGGGAGCTGTTTTTT
TRBJ2-7	NA	TRBV5-1	NA	CASTLGESSYNEQYF	TGCGCCAGCACTTTAGGCGAGAGCTCCTACAATGAGCAGTACTTC
TRBJ2-4	TRBD1	TRBV27	few	CASSLWGDRGVRAKNIQYF	TGTGCCAGCAGTTTATGGGGGGACAGGGGCGTTAGGGCCAAAAACATTCAGTACTTC
TRBJ1-2	TRBD1	TRBV6-6	few	CASSPDRGRDYGYTF	TGTGCCAGCAGCCCCGACAGGGGGAGGGACTATGGCTACACCTTC
TRBJ2-7	TRBD2	TRBV20-1	NA	CSASFGGSNYEQYF	TGCAGTGCTAGCTTTGGCGGGAGTAACTACGAGCAGTACTTC
TRBJ2-7	NA	TRBV7-9	many	CASSFASPPYEQYF	TGTGCCAGCAGCTTTGCTAGTCCCCCCTACGAGCAGTACTTC
TRBJ2-7	NA	TRBV5-6	NA	CASSPEPGTLTRIYEQYF	TGTGCCAGCAGTCCGGAGCCCGGGACTCTAACTAGAATTTACGAGCAGTACTTC
TRBJ1-1	NA	TRBV29-1	NA	CSVGDPQWTTEAFF	TGCAGCGTTGGAGATCCCCAGTGGACCACTGAAGCTTTCTTT
TRBJ2-1	TRBD2	TRBV4-1	NA	CASSQYLAGGPFSYNEQFF	TGCGCCAGCAGCCAGTACCTAGCGGGAGGCCCTTTTTCCTACAATGAGCAGTTCTTC
TRBJ2-3	TRBD2	TRBV4-1	NA	CASSGREVEADTQYF	TGCGCCAGCAGCGGCCGGGAGGTAGAGGCGGATACGCAGTATTTT
TRBJ2-3	NA	TRBV7-2	NA	CASSLGAEADTQYF	TGTGCCAGCAGCTTGGGGGCAGAGGCGGATACGCAGTATTTT
TRBJ2-3	TRBD2	TRBV29-1	many	CSVSGRYTDTQYF	TGCAGCGTTAGCGGGAGGTACACAGATACGCAGTATTTT
TRBJ2-5	NA	TRBV20-1	NA	CSATQGRGFQETQYF	TGCAGTGCTACCCAGGGTCGGGGCTTTCAAGAGACCCAGTACTTC
TRBJ2-1	TRBD2	TRBV7-2	many	CASSFRTSGYNEQFF	TGTGCCAGCAGTTTTCGGACTAGCGGTTACAATGAGCAGTTCTTC
TRBJ1-2	TRBD1	TRBV6-1	few	CASSAPRDSVGYGYTF	TGTGCCAGCAGTGCCCCGCGGGACAGTGTCGGCTATGGCTACACCTTC
TRBJ2-1	NA	TRBV12-3/TRBV12-4	few	CASSLASISYNEQFF	TGTGCCAGCAGTTTGGCTAGTATCTCCTACAATGAGCAGTTCTTC
TRBJ1-2	NA	TRBV5-6	few	CSGEQGDYGYTF	TGTAGCGGGGAACAGGGCGACTATGGCTACACCTTC
TRBJ2-3	NA	TRBV20-1	NA	CSVEGGIGADTQYF	TGCAGTGTGGAGGGCGGGATCGGAGCAGATACGCAGTATTTT
TRBJ2-6	NA	TRBV2	NA	CASPRQSGANVLTF	TGTGCCAGCCCCCGACAGTCTGGGGCCAACGTCCTGACTTTC
TRBJ2-5	NA	TRBV28	few	CASSPLGRNQETQYF	TGTGCCAGCAGTCCCTTGGGACGCAACCAAGAGACCCAGTACTTC
TRBJ2-2	NA	TRBV10-3	NA	CAISDPSGTGELFF	TGTGCCATCAGTGACCCATCCGGCACCGGGGAGCTGTTTTTT
TRBJ2-5	NA	TRBV4-2	few	CASSQEQAREETQYF	TGTGCCAGCAGCCAAGAGCAGGCCAGGGAAGAGACCCAGTACTTC
TRBJ2-3	TRBD2	TRBV6-2/TRBV6-3	NA	CASSPWLSGGGDTQYF	TGTGCCAGCAGCCCCTGGCTCTCGGGAGGCGGAGATACGCAGTATTTT
TRBJ2-3	NA	TRBV4-1	NA	CASSQDRLKSTDTQYF	TGCGCCAGCAGCCAAGATCGACTTAAGAGCACAGATACGCAGTATTTT
TRBJ2-7	NA	TRBV12-3/TRBV12-4	NA	CASSPGQNEQYF	TGTGCCAGCAGCCCCGGACAGAACGAGCAGTACTTC
TRBJ1-2	TRBD1	TRBV20-1	few	CSARRDRGVDGYTF	TGCAGTGCGCGTAGGGACAGGGGGGTGGATGGCTACACCTTC
TRBJ2-2	NA	TRBV4-1	NA	CASSQEGTGAGELFF	TGCGCCAGCAGCCAAGAAGGAACGGGAGCCGGGGAGCTGTTTTTT
TRBJ2-5	TRBD2	TRBV25-1	few	CASSDWGLMQETQYF	TGTGCCAGCAGTGACTGGGGACTAATGCAAGAGACCCAGTACTTC
TRBJ2-1	TRBD2	TRBV4-1	few	CASSQVLSGRRKGNEQFF	TGCGCCAGCAGCCAAGTCCTTAGCGGGAGACGAAAGGGTAATGAGCAGTTCTTC
TRBJ1-6	NA	TRBV15	NA	CATSSISYNSPLHF	TGTGCCACCTCTTCCATCTCCTATAATTCACCCCTCCACTTT
TRBJ2-7	NA	TRBV4-1	NA	CASSQDLGGYNEQYF	TGCGCCAGTAGCCAAGATCTAGGCGGTTACAATGAGCAGTACTTC
TRBJ2-7	NA	TRBV7-6	few	CASSSGGSVYEQYF	TGTGCCAGCAGCTCGGGGGGCTCCGTGTACGAGCAGTACTTC